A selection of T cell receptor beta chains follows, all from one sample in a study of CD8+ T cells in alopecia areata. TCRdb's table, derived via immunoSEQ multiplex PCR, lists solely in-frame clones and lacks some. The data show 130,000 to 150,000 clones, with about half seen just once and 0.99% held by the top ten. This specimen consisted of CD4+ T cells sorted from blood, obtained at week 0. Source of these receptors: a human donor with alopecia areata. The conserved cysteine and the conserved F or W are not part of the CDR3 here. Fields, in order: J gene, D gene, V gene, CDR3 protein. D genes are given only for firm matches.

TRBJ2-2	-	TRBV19	ASNGGPNTGELF
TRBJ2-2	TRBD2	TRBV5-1	ASSLADSGRSDTGELF
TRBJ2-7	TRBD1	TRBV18	ASSTLPGQGSTNEQY
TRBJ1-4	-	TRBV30	AWRRQDEKLF
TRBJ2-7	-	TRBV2	ASSDNRAVQY
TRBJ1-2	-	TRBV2	ASRPGTGYGYT
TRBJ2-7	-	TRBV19	ASAPRDRDEQY
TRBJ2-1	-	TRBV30	AWKRGGAPYRNEQF
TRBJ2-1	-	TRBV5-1	ASAAGGTGVNEQF
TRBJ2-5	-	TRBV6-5	ASSYGLGGKTQY
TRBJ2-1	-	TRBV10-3	AIRQGSDEQF
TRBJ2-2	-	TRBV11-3	ASSLGIMGRTNTGELF
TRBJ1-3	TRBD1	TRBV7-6	ASSLAPDRAGNTIY
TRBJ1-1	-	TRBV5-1	ASSFRGLVAEAF
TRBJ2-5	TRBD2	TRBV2	ASSDGLAGGWYQETQY
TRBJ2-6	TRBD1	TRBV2	ASSKHRGPGANVLT
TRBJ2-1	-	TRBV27	ASSLVGVEQF
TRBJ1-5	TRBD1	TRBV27	ASRIGQGGNQPQH
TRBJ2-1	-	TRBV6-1	ASSERIASSYNEQF
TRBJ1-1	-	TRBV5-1	ASSPGPNTEAF
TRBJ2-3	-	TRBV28	ASSLSRGTDTQY
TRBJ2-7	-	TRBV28	ASKGRGWFPEQY
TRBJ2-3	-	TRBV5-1	ASSRDDTDTQY
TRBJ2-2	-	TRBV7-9	ASSRDRFGELF
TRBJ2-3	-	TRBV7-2	ASSFSGEGTDTQY
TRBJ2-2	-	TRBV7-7	ASSPGAGYPGELF
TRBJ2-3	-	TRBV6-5	ASSYSRGRTDTQY
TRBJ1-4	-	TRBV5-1	ASSLASTADEKLF
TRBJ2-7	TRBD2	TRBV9	ASSISGTTYEQY
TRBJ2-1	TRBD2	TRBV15	ATSRDRAGVGNEQF
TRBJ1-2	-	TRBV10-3	AIREGSFGGYT